The clone carrying this TCR beta chain was seen ten or more times. This sample also contains other DNA sequences that code for the same CDR3. This entry is derived from a study of shared clonotypes between healthy human individuals. The repertoire was sequenced with immunoSEQ multiplex PCR; TCRdb's copy has only in-frame clones and lacks some. Here the sample spans hundreds of thousands of clones, roughly 70% being singletons. The clonotype comes from a young woman in good health. Material: memory CD4+ T cells sorted from blood. The subset here: CD45RA-negative fraction.

The CDR3 nucleotides read TGCGCCAGCAGCTTGGAAGGGAACACTGAAGCTTTCTTT. Translated: CASSLEGNTEAFF. The chain carries TRBV5-1 and TRBJ1-1; no clear D. Germline-derived CDR1 and CDR2 are SGHRS and YFSETQ. The V and J ends lost 0 bases and 1 base respectively, with 4 bases between them. The CDR3 length is 13 residues.